This entry lists 6 T cell receptor beta chains sequenced from one sample in a study of blood T cell repertoires in COVID-19. Clones were sequenced by immunoSEQ multiplex PCR, and TCRdb holds only the in-frame ones, with some missing. Among 65,000 or so clones listed, 72% were seen once. Sequencing was performed on PBMCs or T cells enriched from blood (not recorded which). These receptors all come from a woman aged 55-69 years who had been exposed to COVID-19.

V gene TRBV6-5 combines with J gene TRBJ2-1, with D possibly matching TRBD1 (7 bases). The CDR3 sequence is 15 residues long. The V gene's germline CDR1 is MNHEY and CDR2 SVGAGI. Trimming pared 11 bases from V and 4 bases from J, leaving 21 bases between. Written as DNA, the CDR3 is TGTGCCGGCCAGGGGGTAGGGGGGTATTACAATGAGCAGTTCTTC. This gives the protein CAGQGVGGYYNEQFF.

The V call is TRBV9, the J call TRBJ1-6; tentatively, D is TRBD1 (6 bases). The CDR3 extends over 14 amino acids. V dropped 4 bases and J dropped 8 bases, with 13 bases sitting between them. The germline V gene has CDR1 SGDLS and CDR2 YYNGEE. As DNA, the CDR3 is TGTGCCAGCAGCTCCCGACAGGAGCATTCACCCCTCCACTTT. Translating gives CASSSRQEHSPLHF.

V and J are TRBV7-8 and TRBJ2-5; TRBD2 matches 8 bases. The CDR3 contains 13 residues. Germline CDR1 is SGHVS and CDR2 is FQNEAQ. The V and J ends lost 9 bases and 0 bases, in that order; junction bases with no gene match: 3. In DNA form, the CDR3 reads TGTGCCAGTAGCGGGACTCACCAAGAGACCCAGTACTTC. Its protein product is CASSGTHQETQYF.

The genes are TRBV6-5 and TRBJ2-7; 8 nucleotides line up with TRBD1. J lost 5 bases, V lost 6 bases, and 6 bases had no gene match. CDR3 length equals 13 residues. Germline-derived CDR1 and CDR2 are MNHEY and SVGAGI. The CDR3 loop is CASSDRGGHEQYF. DNA of the CDR3: TGTGCCAGCAGCGACAGGGGAGGTCACGAGCAGTACTTC.

The V call is TRBV19, the J call TRBJ1-4; D unresolved. Trimming removed 8 bases from V and 0 bases from J, with 13 bases in between. CDR3 length: 15 residues. Germline V CDR1 and CDR2: LNHDA, SQIVND (reference sequence). CDR3 nucleotides: TGTGCCAGTCGCCTCACAGTCGCAACTAATGAAAAACTGTTTTTT. This sequence encodes CASRLTVATNEKLFF.

V usage is TRBV6-5 and J usage is TRBJ2-2; TRBD1 agrees at 7 bases. Germline V gene data show CDR1 as MNHEY and CDR2 as SVGAGI. Trimming removed 8 bases from V and 2 bases from J; junction bases left unmatched: 5. The CDR3 extends over 14 amino acids. CDR3 protein: CASGRTGNTGELFF. CDR3 in DNA: TGTGCCAGCGGACGGACAGGCAACACCGGGGAGCTGTTTTTT.